This T cell receptor (beta chain) comes out of a study of blood T cell repertoires in COVID-19. The assay was immunoSEQ multiplex PCR, and TCRdb's table has in-frame clones only and misses some. The table has approximately 260,000 clones, approximately 78% seen once. With V trimmed by 5 bases and J by 1 base, 7 bases remained unmatched. Germline CDR1 reads MNHEY; CDR2 reads SVGEGT. The CDR3 spans 15 residues. The chain recombines TRBV6-2 or TRBV6-3 with TRBJ2-7, with TRBD1 matching over 8 bases. Sequenced material: peripheral blood. The clonotype comes from a woman aged 55-70 years with active or convalescent COVID-19. The CDR3 spells CASSKGQGASYEQYF. The CDR3, as DNA: TGTGCCAGCAGTAAGGGGCAGGGGGCGTCCTACGAGCAGTACTTC.